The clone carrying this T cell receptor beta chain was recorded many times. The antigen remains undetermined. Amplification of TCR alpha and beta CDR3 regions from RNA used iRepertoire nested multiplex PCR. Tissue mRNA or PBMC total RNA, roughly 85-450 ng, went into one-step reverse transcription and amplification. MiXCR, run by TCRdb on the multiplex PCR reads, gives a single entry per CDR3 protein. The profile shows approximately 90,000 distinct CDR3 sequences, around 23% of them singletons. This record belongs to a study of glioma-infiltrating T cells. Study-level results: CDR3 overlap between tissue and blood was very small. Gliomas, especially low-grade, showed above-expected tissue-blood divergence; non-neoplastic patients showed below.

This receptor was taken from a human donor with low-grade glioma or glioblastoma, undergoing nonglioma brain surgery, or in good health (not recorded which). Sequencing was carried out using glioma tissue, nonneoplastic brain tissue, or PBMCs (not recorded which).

The CDR3 is CASSMRISNQPQHF. CDR3 bases: TGTGCCAGCAGTATGAGAATTAGCAATCAGCCCCAGCATTTT. V and J are TRBV12-3 or TRBV12-4 and TRBJ1-5; D unresolved. Between the trimmed V and J ends, which lost 5 bases and 0 bases, there was a span of 8 bases. CDR3 length: 14 amino acids.